This T cell receptor (beta chain) was recorded in a study of response to subunit inactivated influenza vaccine. In TCRdb, the RT-PCR reads were re-called with MiXCR into one record per CDR3 protein. Altogether almost 600,000 distinct CDR3 sequences are present, 14% being singletons, with the ten largest covering 11%. Findings and limits, study-wide: Only a handful of new T cells, the authors suggested, are recruited with each seasonal influenza vaccination.

This clonotype occurred many times. Its antigen is currently unknown. Per the germline V gene, CDR1 is MNHEY and CDR2 is SVGAGI. The CDR3 extends over 15 amino acids. Trimming removed 7 bases at V and 7 bases at J, with 22 bases between. The chain joins TRBV6-5 to TRBJ1-2; no clear D. The TCR originated in a man aged 45-65 years who received an inactivated influenza vaccine. Sequencing used PBMCs from blood, obtained approximately 13 days after vaccination. The CDR3 DNA sequence: TGTGCCAGCATTCTCGAACGTGGGCAAGGCCCTGGCTACACCTTC. It codes for CASILERGQGPGYTF.